This T cell receptor (beta chain) came from a study of radiotherapy plus CTLA-4 blockade in lung cancer. Study-level background: With 30% to 40% of patients having disease control, objective responses were seen in roughly 18%.

In regard to this clone: The antigen remains undetermined.

CDR1 and CDR2 from the germline V gene are SNHLY and FYNNEI. This CDR3 has 15 residues. Trimming shortened V by 3 bases and J by 2 bases, and 10 bases separated the two germline ends. The study, taken as a whole, reports: TCR clones from tumors expanded in blood after radiotherapy plus ipilimumab.

The protocol was immunoSEQ multiplex PCR, while the TCRdb copy is restricted to in-frame clones and leaves out a portion. The table shows roughly 50,000 clones, with under 85% occurring only once. The receptor was derived from a human donor with non-small cell lung cancer who had a partial response to radiotherapy plus ipilimumab. The chain uses TRBV2 and TRBJ2-2; tentatively, D is TRBD1 (5 bases). The sample in question was peripheral blood, obtained from a patient treated with radiotherapy plus ipilimumab. CDR3: CASSDETANTGELFF. In DNA, the CDR3 is TGTGCCAGCAGTGACGAGACAGCAAACACCGGGGAGCTGTTTTTT.